These 21 T cell receptor beta chains were sequenced from one sample in a study of cytomegalovirus exposure and HLA in healthy donors. The method was immunoSEQ multiplex PCR; TCRdb's version includes in-frame clones alone and lacks a portion of them. Altogether about 83,000 clones are present, approximately 96% being singletons, with the ten largest covering under 1.5%. Sequenced input: PBMCs. The origin of the receptors is a woman aged 18-30 years in good health and CMV-seronegative.

The chain links TRBV6-1 to TRBJ1-4; no firm D call. Trimming shortened V by 1 base and J by 8 bases, and 8 bases separated the two germline ends. Looked up from germline, CDR1 is MNHNS and CDR2 is SASEGT. The CDR3 totals 13 residues. The CDR3 coding sequence is TGTGCCAGCAGTGAAGTACGACTGGAAAAACTGTTTTTT. Encoded protein: CASSEVRLEKLFF.

The sample holds a few counts of this clone. This chain links TRBV9 with TRBJ1-5, with D tentatively TRBD1 (6 bases). The CDR3 totals 15 residues. The V gene's germline CDR1 is SGDLS and CDR2 YYNGEE. With 4 bases removed from V and 3 bases from J, the gap between germline ends came to 14 bases. CDR3 nucleotides: TGTGCCAGCAGCCCCTCAACAGGGTTCAATCAGCCCCAGCATTTT. Translating it yields CASSPSTGFNQPQHF.

The chain carries TRBV6-5 and TRBJ1-5, with 7 bases identical to TRBD1. V trimming: 6 bases; J trimming: 5 bases; junction bases outside the gene matches: 7. Germline V lookup: CDR1 MNHEY, CDR2 SVGAGI. This CDR3 is 14 amino acids long. The DNA for the CDR3 is TGTGCCAGCAGACCTGGGACAGAATATCAGCCCCAGCATTTT. Translation: CASRPGTEYQPQHF.

The CDR3 DNA reads as TGTGCCAGCGGGAAGGACAGGGACTATGTCGATGAGCAGTTCTTC. This translates into CASGKDRDYVDEQFF. This chain joins TRBV6-1 and TRBJ2-1; tentative D call: TRBD1 (8 bases). Trimming removed 8 bases at V and 8 bases at J, with 22 bases between. This CDR3 region has 15 residues. Per the germline V gene, CDR1 is MNHNS and CDR2 is SASEGT.

This chain joins TRBV7-6 and TRBJ2-5, with 9 bases matching TRBD1. Germline values: CDR1 SGHVS, CDR2 FNYEAQ. CDR3 length: 15 residues. V shed 5 bases, J shed 5 bases, and the junction held 9 bases outside the gene matches. The CDR3 loop reads CASSPGQGMGETQYF. The CDR3 DNA follows: TGTGCCAGCAGCCCTGGACAGGGGATGGGGGAGACCCAGTACTTC.

The V and J genes are TRBV6-1 and TRBJ2-7; the D is unclear. The CDR3 has 15 amino acids. The ends were cut back, 7 bases at V and 0 bases at J, with 16 bases in the middle. The germline V gene encodes CDR1 MNHNS and CDR2 SASEGT. The CDR3 spells CASTNPGSISYEQYF. The DNA of the CDR3 is TGTGCCAGCACCAATCCCGGGTCGATCTCCTACGAGCAGTACTTC.

The chain joins TRBV7-2 to TRBJ2-7; 7 bases fit TRBD2. Germline lookup yields CDR1 SGHTA and CDR2 FQGNSA. The length of the CDR3 is 12 residues. With 3 bases clipped from V and 5 bases from J, the junction kept 1 base outside the gene matches. The CDR3 DNA sequence: TGTGCCAGCAGCTTGACTAGCCACGAGCAGTACTTC. Translating gives CASSLTSHEQYF.

The CDR3: CASTKGGTGMTLYGYTF. The CDR3 DNA reads TGTGCCAGCACCAAAGGGGGGACAGGCATGACCCTTTATGGCTACACCTTC. The chain has TRBV27 and TRBJ1-2, with TRBD1 identical over 8 bases. CDR3 size: 17 residues. V lost 7 bases, J lost 5 bases, and 18 bases stayed unmatched. Germline loops: CDR1 MNHEY, CDR2 SMNVEV (reference sequence).

V gene TRBV30 combines with J gene TRBJ1-5; the D gene is possibly TRBD1 (5 bases). This CDR3 region has 14 residues. Germline V gives CDR1 GTSNPN, CDR2 SVGIG (reference sequence). Trimming removed 4 bases from V and 2 bases from J, with 12 bases in between. This CDR3 reads CAWTYQGGNQPQHF. In nucleotides, the CDR3 is TGTGCCTGGACCTATCAAGGGGGCAATCAGCCCCAGCATTTT.

The V gene is TRBV5-6, the J gene TRBJ2-7; a possible D gene is TRBD2 (5 bases). The CDR3 runs 15 residues. Germline assignment: CDR1 SGHDT and CDR2 YYEEEE. The V end lost 4 bases, the J end lost 0 bases, and 14 bases lay between the germline ends. CDR3 sequence: CASSEGSGCSYEQYF. CDR3 DNA sequence: TGTGCCAGCAGCGAGGGAAGCGGTTGCTCCTACGAGCAGTACTTC.

This chain uses TRBV6-5 with TRBJ2-1; D is unclear. CDR1 is MNHEY and CDR2 is SVGAGI in the germline V gene. The CDR3 totals 13 residues. The germline V and J ends were trimmed by 8 bases and 7 bases, with 15 bases remaining between them. The DNA for the CDR3 is TGTGCCAGCTCCTGGTCCCGGTGGAATGAGCAGTTCTTC. Protein sequence: CASSWSRWNEQFF.

This rearrangement joins TRBV6-1 to TRBJ1-5; D gene ambiguous. CDR1 and CDR2 (germline): MNHNS, SASEGT. The CDR3 extends over 15 amino acids. With 1 base removed from V and 7 bases from J, the gap between germline ends came to 14 bases. In DNA form, the CDR3 reads TGTGCCAGCAGTGAAGGGGGAGGCGGGAGGCAGCCCCAGCATTTT. Residues: CASSEGGGGRQPQHF.

V is TRBV5-1 and J is TRBJ2-5; D is perhaps TRBD2 (6 bases). Per germline, CDR1 SGHRS and CDR2 YFSETQ. V was clipped by 6 bases and J by 2 bases, with 14 bases between them. The CDR3 extends over 14 amino acids. The CDR3 is CASTLRGVQETQYF. The CDR3 nucleotides are TGCGCCAGCACGCTGCGGGGCGTGCAAGAGACCCAGTACTTC.

The genes are TRBV5-1 and TRBJ2-7; possible D gene TRBD2, 6 bases. The CDR3 sequence is 16 residues long. V shed 0 bases and J shed 2 bases, with 15 bases lying between them. The germline V gene has CDR1 SGHRS and CDR2 YFSETQ. CDR3 loop: CASSLGPSDQPYEQYF. The CDR3, as DNA: TGCGCCAGCAGCTTGGGCCCTAGCGACCAACCCTACGAGCAGTACTTC.

The chain has TRBV29-1 and TRBJ2-2; a possible D gene is TRBD1 (5 bases). This CDR3 comprises 12 residues. Trimming removed 4 bases at V and 4 bases at J, with 7 bases between. Germline-derived CDR1 and CDR2 are SQVTM and ANQGSEA. CDR3 nucleotides: TGCAGCGTTGCTAGGGGCACCGGGGAGCTGTTTTTT. Its translation is CSVARGTGELFF.

The chain joins TRBV6-4 to TRBJ1-2, with a weak D call TRBD1 (6 bases). Trimming left V 6 bases short and J 1 base short, with 15 bases between. The CDR3 covers 15 residues. The germline gives CDR1 MRHNA, CDR2 SNTAGT. The CDR3 sequence is CASRTRDTHNYGYTF. In DNA, the CDR3 is TGTGCCAGCAGAACCCGGGACACGCATAACTATGGCTACACCTTC.

This chain joins TRBV19 and TRBJ1-1; unclear D gene. The V gene lost 7 bases and the J gene lost 1 base, with 10 bases spanning the gap. CDR1 and CDR2 from the germline V gene are LNHDA and SQIVND (reference sequence). The CDR3 is 13 residues long. The CDR3 reads CASITTPNTEAFF. CDR3 nucleotides: TGTGCCAGTATAACGACACCGAACACTGAAGCTTTCTTT.

J is TRBJ1-1 and V is TRBV7-9; tentatively, D is TRBD1 (6 bases). The ends were cut back, 5 bases at V and 8 bases at J, with 27 bases in the middle. CDR1 is SEHNR, CDR2 FQNEAQ, per germline (reference sequence). The CDR3 sequence is 17 residues long. The CDR3 loop is CASSPDPGGPRWSEAFF. The DNA for the CDR3 is TGTGCCAGCAGCCCCGACCCCGGGGGGCCCAGATGGTCGGAAGCTTTCTTT.

This clone showed up just once. The V call is TRBV5-6, the J call TRBJ1-4, with D tentatively TRBD1 (6 bases). This CDR3 comprises 14 residues. Germline V gene data show CDR1 as SGHDT and CDR2 as YYEEEE. Trimming pared 0 bases from V and 7 bases from J, leaving 10 bases between. This CDR3 is CASSLDRAGEKLFF. In DNA, the CDR3 is TGTGCCAGCAGCTTGGACAGGGCAGGTGAAAAACTGTTTTTT.

The chain employs TRBV2 and TRBJ2-5; 11 bases align to TRBD2. Germline assignment: CDR1 SNHLY and CDR2 FYNNEI. CDR3 length: 17 residues. V lost 6 bases and J lost 4; bases outside the gene matches: 13. The CDR3 DNA reads as TGTGCCAGCAGACTGGGGGCGTTTCTAGCGGGAGGAGAGACCCAGTACTTC. Translated: CASRLGAFLAGGETQYF.

The chain links TRBV10-2 to TRBJ2-3; D possibly corresponds to TRBD1 (6 bases). CDR1 is WSHSY, CDR2 SAAADI, per germline. Trimming stripped 7 bases from V and 5 bases from J, with 10 bases between. The CDR3 extends over 12 amino acids. The CDR3 DNA reads TGCGCCAGCACAAGGACAGTAGATACGCAGTATTTT. Translating gives CASTRTVDTQYF.